Below, one T cell receptor (beta chain) is given with its context. V lost 1 base, J lost 0 bases, and 6 bases lay in between. CDR1 and CDR2 (germline): SGHRS, YFSETQ. This CDR3 is 14 amino acids long. This entry belongs to a study of siplizumab effects on memory and regulatory T cells. About 100,000 TCR templates underwent assay in each sample. TCRdb keeps only in-frame clones here, not all; method: immunoSEQ multiplex PCR. The profile shows about 100,000 clones, over 90% of them singletons. The rearrangement joins TRBV5-1 to TRBJ2-3; no clear D gene. The source of this sequence is a human donor in good health. The sequenced sample was non-Treg CD4+ T cells sorted from blood. This chain's CDR3 is CASSLRESTDTQYF. For the CDR3, the DNA is TGCGCCAGCAGCTTGAGGGAAAGCACAGATACGCAGTATTTT.